These 30 T cell receptor beta chains share one sample of origin, sequenced in a study of metastatic and nonmetastatic thyroid tumors (dated by TCRdb to the early 2020s). Before undergoing thyroid surgery, none of the patients had been given any kind of treatment. To prepare the library, PCR was applied. The sequencer was an Illumina HiSeq 4000. TCRdb's own reprocessing of the public reads used fastp at Q25 and MiXCR and kept productive beta chains. The sample data list over 20,000 clones, and over 9% of these were observed just once. Of the sample, roughly 6.2% falls within the top ten clones. Material for sequencing was blood. The receptors stem from a male donor with papillary thyroid cancer or a benign thyroid nodule (not recorded which). Some clones in this sample may be carry-over from other donors' samples.

This clone is medium-sized within its sample. V and J are TRBV6-1 and TRBJ2-1, with D possibly TRBD2 on 6 matching bases. Looked up from germline, CDR1 is MNHNS and CDR2 is SASEGT. Between the trimmed V and J ends, which lost 6 bases and 2 bases, there was a span of 14 bases. CDR3 length: 15 residues. The CDR3 DNA sequence: TGTGCCAGCAGAGCGACCGGGACTCCCTACAATGAGCAGTTCTTC. It is translated as CASRATGTPYNEQFF.

In its sample, this clone was seen many times. This chain uses TRBV7-8 with TRBJ2-3; the D gene could be TRBD1 or TRBD2 (5 bases each). Germline V gene sequence: CDR1 SGHVS, CDR2 FQNEAQ. This CDR3 is built from 14 residues. V was trimmed by 5 bases and J by 8 bases, leaving 17 bases between them. Written as DNA, the CDR3 is TGTGCCAGCAGCCGAGGGTTAGCTGGGGGTACGCAGTATTTT. Translation gives CASSRGLAGGTQYF.

There are many counts of this clone. The chain carries TRBV5-8 and TRBJ2-3, with D maybe TRBD1 (5 bases). The V gene's germline CDR1 is SGHTS and CDR2 YDEGEE. The CDR3 runs 14 residues. Trimming shortened V by 3 bases and J by 2 bases, and 10 bases separated the two germline ends. The CDR3 sequence is CASSSGHPTDTQYF. DNA for the CDR3: TGTGCCAGCAGCTCCGGACACCCCACAGATACGCAGTATTTT.

Many counts were recorded for this clone. Here the CDR3 DNA reads TGTGCCAGCAGGGCCGGGACTAACTTAGATGAGCAGTTCTTC. Its protein product is CASRAGTNLDEQFF. V and J are TRBV12-3 or TRBV12-4 and TRBJ2-1, with 7 nucleotides matching TRBD2. The V and J ends lost 6 bases and 8 bases, in that order; junction bases with no gene match: 10. The CDR3 has 14 amino acids.

This clone was seen repeatedly, ten times or more. The chain uses TRBV4-1 and TRBJ2-1; D tentatively fits TRBD1 or TRBD2 (7 bases each). The CDR3 has 17 residues. V lost 0 bases, J lost 7 bases, and 19 bases lay in between. CDR1 is MGHRA and CDR2 is YSYEKL in the germline V gene. This chain's CDR3 is CASSQDSGGGPGNEQFF. CDR3 DNA: TGCGCCAGCAGCCAAGATTCAGGGGGAGGGCCGGGTAATGAGCAGTTCTTC.

Ten or more counts support this clone. The chain employs TRBV30 and TRBJ2-3, with 8 bases fitting TRBD2. This CDR3 is built from 14 residues. Per the germline V gene, CDR1 is GTSNPN and CDR2 is SVGIG (reference sequence). V trimming: 5 bases; J trimming: 1 base; junction bases outside the gene matches: 5. In DNA, the CDR3 is TGTGCCTGGTCCTTACTAGCGGGCACAGATACGCAGTATTTT. It yields the protein CAWSLLAGTDTQYF.

This clone ranks as medium-sized. The chain employs TRBV28 and TRBJ1-1, with D perhaps matching TRBD1 (5 bases). Germline lookup yields CDR1 MDHEN and CDR2 SYDVKM. V was clipped by 2 bases and J by 1 base, with 8 bases between them. The length of the CDR3 is 14 residues. CDR3 residues: CASSLVQGNTEAFF. Here the CDR3 DNA reads TGTGCCAGCAGTTTAGTTCAGGGGAACACTGAAGCTTTCTTT.

In its sample, this clone is medium-sized (0.01 to 0.1%). The rearrangement links TRBV6-1 to TRBJ1-2; D is uncertain. V lost 2 bases and J 4 bases, leaving 5 bases between the germline ends. Germline CDR1 reads MNHNS; CDR2 reads SASEGT. This CDR3 has 12 amino acids. The CDR3 reads CASSERSYGYTF. The CDR3 bases are TGTGCCAGCAGTGAAAGGAGCTATGGCTACACCTTC.

The chain has TRBV6-1 and TRBJ2-2; TRBD2 agrees at 11 bases. Germline CDR1 MNHNS, CDR2 SASEGT. Losses at the gene ends were 2 bases for V and 3 bases for J; bases not matched to a gene: 5. The length of the CDR3 is 17 residues. CDR3 sequence: CASSELAGGMDTGELFF. CDR3 nucleotides: TGTGCCAGCAGTGAACTAGCGGGAGGAATGGACACCGGGGAGCTGTTTTTT.

This clone was seen repeatedly, ten times or more. This chain connects TRBV19 to TRBJ1-5; 10 bases are a match to TRBD1. With V trimmed by 6 bases and J by 1 base, 3 bases remained unmatched. This CDR3 spans 15 amino acids. Germline CDR1 LNHDA, CDR2 SQIVND (reference sequence). The CDR3 here is CASRRDRGSNQPQHF. CDR3 nucleotides: TGTGCCAGTAGACGGGACAGGGGAAGCAATCAGCCCCAGCATTTT. Drawing the rest from reference TRBV19 and TRBJ1-5, the complete variable domain is DGGITQSPKYLFRKEGQNVTLSCEQNLNHDAMYWYRQDPGQGLRLIYYSQIVNDFQKGDIAEGYSVSREKKESFPLTVTSAQKNPTAFYLCASRRDRGSNQPQHFGDGTRLSIL.

A few counts support this clone. V and J are TRBV4-2 and TRBJ2-1, with 9 bases that match TRBD1. J was trimmed by 3 bases and V by 4 bases; bases with no gene match: 25. The CDR3 contains 22 residues. Germline V CDR1 and CDR2: LGHNA, YNFKEQ. The CDR3 DNA reads as TGTGCCAGCAGCCGACGGGGTTCCGGACAGGGGACATTAGGGGCCTTCTACAATGAGCAGTTCTTC. It is translated as CASSRRGSGQGTLGAFYNEQFF.

This clone is medium-sized in the sample. This chain joins TRBV6-1 and TRBJ2-7; the D gene could be TRBD1 or TRBD2 (5 bases each). Trimming removed 5 bases at V and 5 bases at J, with 16 bases between. The CDR3 is 14 residues long. Germline values: CDR1 MNHNS, CDR2 SASEGT. The CDR3 bases are TGTGCCAGCAGTACTCCGGGACGAAGAAACGAGCAGTACTTC. Encoded protein: CASSTPGRRNEQYF.

At least ten counts were recorded for this clone. The gene calls are TRBV3-1 and TRBJ2-1; D gene uncertain. The CDR3 runs 13 residues. From germline, CDR1 is LGHDT and CDR2 YNNKEL (reference sequence). Trimming took 2 bases from V and 6 from J, leaving 8 bases between them. The CDR3 sequence: CASSQLPPNEQFF. CDR3 bases: TGTGCCAGCAGCCAACTACCGCCCAATGAGCAGTTCTTC.

Ten or more counts support this clone. The gene calls are TRBV20-1 and TRBJ2-7, with 9 bases aligning to TRBD1. The CDR3 loop spans 13 amino acids. The germline CDR1 and CDR2 sequences are DFQATT and SNEGSKA (reference sequence). The junction had 6 bases not matched to a gene; V was cut back by 3 bases and J by 6 bases. CDR3 in amino acids: CSASRTGATEQYF. CDR3 coding DNA: TGCAGTGCTAGTCGGACAGGGGCAACCGAGCAGTACTTC.

This clone was recorded many times. This chain links TRBV5-1 with TRBJ2-2; D is unclear. The CDR3 covers 16 residues. Germline values: CDR1 SGHRS, CDR2 YFSETQ. V was trimmed by 0 bases and J by 2 bases, leaving 11 bases between them. Written as DNA, the CDR3 is TGCGCCAGCAGCTTGGCCTTGACAACTAACACCGGGGAGCTGTTTTTT. Amino acid sequence: CASSLALTTNTGELFF.

This clone was detected ten times or more. The chain couples TRBV9 to TRBJ2-3; 7 bases align to TRBD2. V lost 0 bases and J lost 4; bases outside the gene matches: 8. Germline lookup yields CDR1 SGDLS and CDR2 YYNGEE. The CDR3 has 16 residues. The CDR3 is CASSVVEGGPSDTQYF. Here the CDR3 DNA reads TGTGCCAGCAGCGTAGTGGAGGGAGGGCCCTCAGATACGCAGTATTTT.

The gene calls are TRBV24-1 and TRBJ2-1; D is unresolved. This CDR3 spans 15 amino acids. The V end lost 4 bases, the J end lost 9 bases, and 18 bases lay between the germline ends. CDR1 KGHDR and CDR2 SFDVKD come from the germline V gene. CDR3 sequence (DNA): TGTGCCACCAGTGACGTAGCAGAAGTTCATGGTGAGCAGTTCTTC. It is translated as CATSDVAEVHGEQFF.

In this sample, this clone turned up many times. V usage is TRBV7-9 and J usage is TRBJ2-7; 8 nucleotides line up with TRBD1. This CDR3 comprises 18 residues. V lost 5 bases, J lost 2 bases, and 17 bases stayed unmatched. Germline CDR1 and CDR2: SEHNR and FQNEAQ (reference sequence). DNA for the CDR3: TGTGCCAGCAGCCCAGGAGGACCGCGACAGGGGAGTCCCTACGAGCAGTACTTC. This translates into CASSPGGPRQGSPYEQYF.

In regard to this clone: With a much larger clone just one base away, this may be a read error. The rearrangement joins TRBV4-1 to TRBJ2-1; possibly TRBD1 or TRBD2 for D (6 bases each). The CDR3 has 13 amino acids. The ends were cut back, 2 bases at V and 16 bases at J, with 18 bases in the middle. Per the germline V gene, CDR1 is MGHRA and CDR2 is YSYEKL. The CDR3 spells CASSQSGDTPHFF. CDR3 sequence (DNA): TGCGCCAGCAGCCAATCGGGGGACACTCCGCATTTCTTC.

The chain employs TRBV28 and TRBJ1-1; D is uncertain. There are 16 residues in the CDR3. CDR1 MDHEN and CDR2 SYDVKM come from the germline V gene. V was cut by 11 bases and J by 1 base, with 23 bases left in between. Here the CDR3 reads CAARGLFGRGNTEAFF. The CDR3 DNA is TGTGCCGCTCGTGGGCTTTTCGGGCGGGGGAACACTGAAGCTTTCTTT.

This clone was seen ten or more times. The chain uses TRBV20-1 and TRBJ2-1, with 8 nucleotides matching TRBD2. The junction had 12 bases not matched to a gene; V was cut back by 1 base and J by 4 bases. Germline V gene lookup returns CDR1 DFQATT and CDR2 SNEGSKA (reference sequence). This CDR3 is built from 17 residues. The CDR3 DNA is TGCAGTGCTAGAGGTAGAGCGGGAGCCTCCCCGTACAATGAGCAGTTCTTC. This codes for CSARGRAGASPYNEQFF.

This clone has at least ten counts. V and J are TRBV19 and TRBJ1-6; D remains unclear. The V and J ends lost 5 bases and 0 bases respectively, with 17 bases between them. The CDR3 is 18 amino acids. Germline CDR1 is LNHDA and CDR2 is SQIVND (reference sequence). Here the CDR3 DNA reads TGTGCCAGTAGTTCAAGGACGCTGCCGAGCTCCTATAATTCACCCCTCCACTTT. Translated, it gives CASSSRTLPSSYNSPLHF. Drawing the rest from reference TRBV19 and TRBJ1-6, the complete variable domain is DGGITQSPKYLFRKEGQNVTLSCEQNLNHDAMYWYRQDPGQGLRLIYYSQIVNDFQKGDIAEGYSVSREKKESFPLTVTSAQKNPTAFYLCASSSRTLPSSYNSPLHFGNGTRLTVT.

This chain uses TRBV2 with TRBJ2-1, with 12 bases lining up with TRBD2. The germline gives CDR1 SNHLY, CDR2 FYNNEI. After removal of 7 bases from V and 8 bases from J, the junction contained 9 bases not matched to a gene. This CDR3 contains 15 residues. The CDR3 nucleotides are TGTGCCAGCACTCCCCGACTAGCGGGGGTGGATGAGCAGTTCTTC. This codes for CASTPRLAGVDEQFF.

Relative to its sample, this clone is medium-sized. The chain carries TRBV28 and TRBJ1-6; D gene ambiguous. Between the trimmed V and J ends, which lost 3 bases and 8 bases, there was a span of 11 bases. The CDR3 length is 14 residues. The germline V gene encodes CDR1 MDHEN and CDR2 SYDVKM. CDR3 bases: TGTGCCAGCAGTTTTAGGCGCTCGGATTCACCCCTCCACTTT. Translating it yields CASSFRRSDSPLHF.

The V call is TRBV11-2, the J call TRBJ1-1; D remains ambiguous. V was cut by 1 base and J by 6 bases, with 9 bases left in between. The CDR3 length is 13 residues. Looked up from germline, CDR1 is SGHAT and CDR2 is FQNNGV. This chain's CDR3 is CASSLGSQSEAFF. CDR3 in DNA: TGTGCCAGCAGCTTAGGTTCCCAGTCTGAAGCTTTCTTT.

This clone came up many times. This chain links TRBV20-1 with TRBJ2-7, with D perhaps matching TRBD1 or TRBD2 (5 bases each). CDR1 is DFQATT, CDR2 SNEGSKA, per germline (reference sequence). CDR3 size: 14 residues. CDR3 coding DNA: TGCAGCCCCTGGGACCTGAATAGCTCCTACGAGCAGTACTTC. Amino acid sequence: CSPWDLNSSYEQYF.

In this sample, this clone turned up a few times. CDR3 sequence (DNA): TGTGCCAGTAATGGGGCTTGGGAGCAGTACTTC. Translating it yields CASNGAWEQYF. The rearrangement joins TRBV6-5 to TRBJ2-7, with D perhaps TRBD1 (5 bases). The CDR3 totals 11 residues. Trimming cost V 9 bases and J 7 bases, with 13 bases left between them. The germline V gene encodes CDR1 MNHEY and CDR2 SVGAGI.

The rearrangement joins TRBV12-3 or TRBV12-4 to TRBJ2-1, with 13 bases aligning to TRBD2. This CDR3 has 15 amino acids. The ends lost 9 bases at V and 7 bases at J; junction bases unmatched: 9. In DNA form, the CDR3 reads TGTGCCAGTTCCCAGGGACTAGCGGGACGTAATGAGCAGTTCTTC. Its translation: CASSQGLAGRNEQFF.

This clone is categorized as medium-sized. This sequence joins TRBV5-1 and TRBJ2-2; 7 bases are a match to TRBD1. Germline V gene sequence: CDR1 SGHRS, CDR2 YFSETQ. The CDR3 loop spans 14 amino acids. The J segment lost 4 bases and the V segment lost 4 bases, leaving 4 bases of the junction unmatched. CDR3 in DNA: TGCGCCAGCAGCGCCCGACAGGGCACCGGGGAGCTGTTTTTT. Translation gives CASSARQGTGELFF.

The sample holds many counts of this clone. The chain uses TRBV5-1 and TRBJ2-5; D uncertain. Trimming left V 2 bases short and J 2 bases short, with 1 base between. The CDR3 runs 11 residues. The germline gives CDR1 SGHRS, CDR2 YFSETQ. The CDR3 is CASSLQETQYF. The CDR3 DNA reads TGCGCCAGCAGCTTACAAGAGACCCAGTACTTC. The full variable domain, completed using reference TRBV5-1 and TRBJ2-5, is KAGVTQTPRYLIKTRGQQVTLSCSPISGHRSVSWYQQTPGQGLQFLFEYFSETQRNKGNFPGRFSGRQFSNSRSEMNVSTLELGDSALYLCASSLQETQYFGPGTRLLVL.